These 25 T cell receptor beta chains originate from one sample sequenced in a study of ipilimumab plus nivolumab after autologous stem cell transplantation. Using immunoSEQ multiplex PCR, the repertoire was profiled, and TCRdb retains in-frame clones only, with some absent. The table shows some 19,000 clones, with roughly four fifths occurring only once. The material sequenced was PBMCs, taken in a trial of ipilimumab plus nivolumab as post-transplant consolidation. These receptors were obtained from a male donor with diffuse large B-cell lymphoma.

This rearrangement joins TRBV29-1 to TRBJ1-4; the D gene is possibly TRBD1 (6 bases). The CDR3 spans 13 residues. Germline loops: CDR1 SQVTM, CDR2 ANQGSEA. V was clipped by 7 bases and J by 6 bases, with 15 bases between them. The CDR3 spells CSAYRVGDEKLFF. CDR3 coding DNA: TGCAGCGCATACAGGGTGGGGGATGAAAAACTGTTTTTT. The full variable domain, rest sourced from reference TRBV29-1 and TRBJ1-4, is SAVISQKPSRDICQRGTSLTIQCQVDSQVTMMFWYRQQPGQSLTLIATANQGSEATYESGFVIDKFPISRPNLTFSTLTVSNMSPEDSSIYLCSAYRVGDEKLFFGSGTQLSVL.

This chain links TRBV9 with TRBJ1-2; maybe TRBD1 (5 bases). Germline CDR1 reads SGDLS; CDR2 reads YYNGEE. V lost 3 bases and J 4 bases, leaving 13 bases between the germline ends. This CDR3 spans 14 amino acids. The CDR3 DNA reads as TGTGCCAGCAGCGAAGAGGGGACGGGCTATGGCTACACCTTC. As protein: CASSEEGTGYGYTF.

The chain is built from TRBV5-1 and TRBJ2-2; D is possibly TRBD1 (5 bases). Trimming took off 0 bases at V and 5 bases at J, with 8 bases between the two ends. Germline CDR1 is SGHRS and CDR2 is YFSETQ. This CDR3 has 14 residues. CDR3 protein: CASSLGGHTGELFF. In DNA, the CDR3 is TGCGCCAGCAGCTTGGGGGGCCATACCGGGGAGCTGTTTTTT. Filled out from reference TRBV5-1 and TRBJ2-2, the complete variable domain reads KAGVTQTPRYLIKTRGQQVTLSCSPISGHRSVSWYQQTPGQGLQFLFEYFSETQRNKGNFPGRFSGRQFSNSRSEMNVSTLELGDSALYLCASSLGGHTGELFFGEGSRLTVL.

The CDR3 loop reads CSVLREMNTGELFF. The CDR3 DNA follows: TGCAGCGTGCTTCGGGAGATGAACACCGGGGAGCTGTTTTTT. This sequence joins TRBV29-1 and TRBJ2-2, with a possible D match to TRBD2 (6 bases). The CDR3 extends over 14 amino acids. In germline, CDR1 is SQVTM, CDR2 ANQGSEA. V lost 6 bases and J lost 1, with 12 bases in between.

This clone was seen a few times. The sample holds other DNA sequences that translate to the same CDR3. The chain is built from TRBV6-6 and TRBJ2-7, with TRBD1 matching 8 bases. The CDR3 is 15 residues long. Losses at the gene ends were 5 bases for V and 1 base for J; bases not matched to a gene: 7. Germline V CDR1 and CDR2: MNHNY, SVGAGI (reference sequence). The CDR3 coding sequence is TGTGCCAGCAGTCCAGGACAGGGCTATTCCTACGAGCAGTACTTC. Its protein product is CASSPGQGYSYEQYF.

CDR3 coding DNA: TGTGCCAGCAGCTCCCGGCCCCCAGGCTACAATCAGCCCCAGCATTTT. This encodes CASSSRPPGYNQPQHF. The V gene is TRBV7-2, the J gene TRBJ1-5; D gene unclear. Germline lookup yields CDR1 SGHTA and CDR2 FQGNSA. Trimming pared 4 bases from V and 3 bases from J, leaving 16 bases between. The CDR3 spans 16 residues.

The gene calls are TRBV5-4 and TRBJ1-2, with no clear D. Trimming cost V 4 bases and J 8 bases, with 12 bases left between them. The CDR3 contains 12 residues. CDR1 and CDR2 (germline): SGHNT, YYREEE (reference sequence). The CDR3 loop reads CASSPVAGGYTF. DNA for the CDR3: TGTGCCAGCAGCCCGGTGGCAGGAGGCTACACCTTC.

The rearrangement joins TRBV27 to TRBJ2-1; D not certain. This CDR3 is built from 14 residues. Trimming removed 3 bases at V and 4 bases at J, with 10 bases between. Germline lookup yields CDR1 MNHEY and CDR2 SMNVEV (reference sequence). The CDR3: CASSLMAEYNEQFF. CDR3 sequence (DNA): TGTGCCAGCAGTTTGATGGCAGAATACAATGAGCAGTTCTTC.

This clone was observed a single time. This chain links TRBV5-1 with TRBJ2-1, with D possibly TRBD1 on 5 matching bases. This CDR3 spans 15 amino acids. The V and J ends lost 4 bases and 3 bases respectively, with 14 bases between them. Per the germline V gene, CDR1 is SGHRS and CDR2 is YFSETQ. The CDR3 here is CASSVEQGIYNEQFF. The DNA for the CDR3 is TGCGCCAGCAGCGTGGAGCAGGGTATCTACAATGAGCAGTTCTTC.

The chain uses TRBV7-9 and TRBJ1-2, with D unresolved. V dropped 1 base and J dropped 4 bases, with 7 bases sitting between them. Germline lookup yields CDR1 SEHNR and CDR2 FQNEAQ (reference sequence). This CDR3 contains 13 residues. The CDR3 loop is CASSLGGFYGYTF. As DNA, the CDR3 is TGTGCCAGCAGCTTAGGAGGTTTCTATGGCTACACCTTC.

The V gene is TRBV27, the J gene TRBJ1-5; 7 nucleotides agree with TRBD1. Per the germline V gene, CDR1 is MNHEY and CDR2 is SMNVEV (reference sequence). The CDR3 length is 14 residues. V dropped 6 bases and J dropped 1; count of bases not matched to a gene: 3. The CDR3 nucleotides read TGTGCCAGCAGACCAGGGGGAAGCAATCAGCCCCAGCATTTT. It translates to CASRPGGSNQPQHF.

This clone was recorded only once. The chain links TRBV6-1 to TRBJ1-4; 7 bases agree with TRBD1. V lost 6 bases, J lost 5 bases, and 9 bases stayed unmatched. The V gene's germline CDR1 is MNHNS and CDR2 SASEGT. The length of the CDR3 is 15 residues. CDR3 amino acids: CASRGRQGRNEKLFF. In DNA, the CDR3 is TGTGCCAGCAGGGGTAGACAGGGCCGAAATGAAAAACTGTTTTTT.

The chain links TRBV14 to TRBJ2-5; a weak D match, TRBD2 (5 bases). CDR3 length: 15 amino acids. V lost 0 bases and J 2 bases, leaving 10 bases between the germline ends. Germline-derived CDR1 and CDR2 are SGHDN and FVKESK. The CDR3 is CASSQDMDFQETQYF. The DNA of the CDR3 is TGTGCCAGCAGCCAAGATATGGACTTTCAAGAGACCCAGTACTTC.

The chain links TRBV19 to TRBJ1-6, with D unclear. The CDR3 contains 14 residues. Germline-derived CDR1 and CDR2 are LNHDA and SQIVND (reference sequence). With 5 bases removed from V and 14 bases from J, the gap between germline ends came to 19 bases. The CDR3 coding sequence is TGTGCCAGTAGTCTAGGGCCCCGGGGTTGGGCCCTCCACTTT. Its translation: CASSLGPRGWALHF. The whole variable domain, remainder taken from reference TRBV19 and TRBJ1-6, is DGGITQSPKYLFRKEGQNVTLSCEQNLNHDAMYWYRQDPGQGLRLIYYSQIVNDFQKGDIAEGYSVSREKKESFPLTVTSAQKNPTAFYLCASSLGPRGWALHFGNGTRLTVT.

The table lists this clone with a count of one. This CDR3 reads CASSAGQGINTDTQYF. CDR3 in DNA: TGTGCCAGCAGTGCCGGACAGGGGATAAACACAGATACGCAGTATTTT. V gene TRBV6-1 combines with J gene TRBJ2-3; TRBD1 agrees at 9 bases. The CDR3 sequence is 16 residues long. Germline V gene data show CDR1 as MNHNS and CDR2 as SASEGT. The trim removed 4 bases at V and 2 bases at J, leaving 7 bases unmatched.

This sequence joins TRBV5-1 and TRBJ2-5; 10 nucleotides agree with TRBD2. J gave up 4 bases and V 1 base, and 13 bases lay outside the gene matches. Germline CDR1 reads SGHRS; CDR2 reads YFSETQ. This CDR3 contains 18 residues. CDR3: CASSLPPGQRGGRETQYF. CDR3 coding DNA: TGCGCCAGCAGCTTGCCCCCGGGACAGCGGGGGGGCCGAGAGACCCAGTACTTC.

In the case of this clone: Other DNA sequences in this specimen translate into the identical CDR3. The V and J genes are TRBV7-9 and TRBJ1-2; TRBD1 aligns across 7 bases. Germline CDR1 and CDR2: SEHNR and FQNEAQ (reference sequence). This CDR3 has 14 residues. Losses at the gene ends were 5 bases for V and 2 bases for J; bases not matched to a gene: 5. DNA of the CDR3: TGTGCCAGCAGCACCCAGGGGGGGAACTATGGCTACACCTTC. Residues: CASSTQGGNYGYTF.

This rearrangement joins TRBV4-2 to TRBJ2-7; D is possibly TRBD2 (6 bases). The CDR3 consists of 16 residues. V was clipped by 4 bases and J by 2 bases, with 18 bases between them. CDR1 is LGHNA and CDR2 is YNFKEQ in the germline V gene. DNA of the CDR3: TGTGCCAGCAGCCGGAGTGGGGACTTTAGGCCCTACGAGCAGTACTTC. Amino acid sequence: CASSRSGDFRPYEQYF.

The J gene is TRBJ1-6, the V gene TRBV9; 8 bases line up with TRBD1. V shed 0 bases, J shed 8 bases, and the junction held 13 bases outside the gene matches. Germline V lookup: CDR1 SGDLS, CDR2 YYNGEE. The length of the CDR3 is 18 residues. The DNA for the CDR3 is TGTGCCAGCAGCGTAGATGGTCTTGGACAGGGAGGTGATTCACCCCTCCACTTT. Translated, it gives CASSVDGLGQGGDSPLHF.

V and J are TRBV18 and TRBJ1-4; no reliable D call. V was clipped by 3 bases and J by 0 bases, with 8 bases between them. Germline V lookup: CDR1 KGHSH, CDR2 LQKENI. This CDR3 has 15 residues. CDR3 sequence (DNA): TGTGCCAGCTCACCTCGGCAACCAACTAATGAAAAACTGTTTTTT. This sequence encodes CASSPRQPTNEKLFF.

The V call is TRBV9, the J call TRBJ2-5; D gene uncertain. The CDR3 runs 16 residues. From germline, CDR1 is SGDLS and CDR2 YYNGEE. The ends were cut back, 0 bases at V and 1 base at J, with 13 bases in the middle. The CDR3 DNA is TGTGCCAGCAGCGTAGGGCTAGTTTCGACCCAAGAGACCCAGTACTTC. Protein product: CASSVGLVSTQETQYF. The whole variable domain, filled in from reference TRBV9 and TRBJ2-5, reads DSGVTQTPKHLITATGQRVTLRCSPRSGDLSVYWYQQSLDQGLQFLIQYYNGEERAKGNILERFSAQQFPDLHSELNLSSLELGDSALYFCASSVGLVSTQETQYFGPGTRLLVL.

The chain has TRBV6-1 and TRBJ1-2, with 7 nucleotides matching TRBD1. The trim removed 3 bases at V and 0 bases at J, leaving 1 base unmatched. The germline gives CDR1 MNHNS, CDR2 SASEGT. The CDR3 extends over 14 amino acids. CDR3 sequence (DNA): TGTGCCAGCAGTGAGGGACAGTCTAACTATGGCTACACCTTC. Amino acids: CASSEGQSNYGYTF.

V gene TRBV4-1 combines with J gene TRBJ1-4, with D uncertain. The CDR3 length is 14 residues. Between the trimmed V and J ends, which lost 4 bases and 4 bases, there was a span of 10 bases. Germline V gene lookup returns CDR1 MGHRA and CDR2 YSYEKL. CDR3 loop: CASSPAWFNEKLFF. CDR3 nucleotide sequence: TGCGCCAGCAGCCCCGCGTGGTTTAATGAAAAACTGTTTTTT.

CDR3 protein: CASSANRQGPGAGGYTF. CDR3 nucleotides: TGTGCCAGCAGCGCTAACCGACAGGGGCCCGGAGCCGGTGGCTACACCTTC. The V gene is TRBV9, the J gene TRBJ1-2, with 8 bases fitting TRBD1. Per germline, CDR1 SGDLS and CDR2 YYNGEE. The ends lost 3 bases at V and 7 bases at J; junction bases unmatched: 17. The CDR3 has 17 residues.

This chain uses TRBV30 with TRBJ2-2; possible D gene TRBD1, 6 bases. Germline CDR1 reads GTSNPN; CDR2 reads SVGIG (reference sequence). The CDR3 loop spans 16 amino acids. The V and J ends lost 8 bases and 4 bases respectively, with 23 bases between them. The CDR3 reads CAINMDSDPSTGELFF. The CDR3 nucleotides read TGTGCCATTAATATGGACAGCGATCCCAGCACCGGGGAGCTGTTTTTT.